The 18 T cell receptor beta chains in this list originate from one sample, sequenced in a study of blood T cell repertoires in COVID-19. Produced via immunoSEQ multiplex PCR; TCRdb's table is partial and in-frame only. The sample includes 140,000 to 150,000 clones, roughly 84% of them seen just once. The sample comprised peripheral blood. The receptors originated from a man under 40 with COVID-19, enrolled during active disease.

This clone was seen a single time. The rearrangement links TRBV7-2 to TRBJ2-7; TRBD1 agrees at 11 bases. Per germline, CDR1 SGHTA and CDR2 FQGNSA. Losses at the gene ends were 6 bases for V and 3 bases for J; bases not matched to a gene: 7. The CDR3 covers 15 residues. The CDR3 region is CASREGTGGFYEQYF. The DNA of the CDR3 is TGTGCCAGCAGGGAGGGGACAGGGGGTTTCTACGAGCAGTACTTC.

In this sample, this clone turned up a few times. The genes are TRBV2 and TRBJ1-2; no clear D gene. The CDR3 contains 12 residues. Trimming shortened V by 4 bases and J by 6 bases, and 9 bases separated the two germline ends. Germline V gene sequence: CDR1 SNHLY, CDR2 FYNNEI. The DNA of the CDR3 is TGTGCCAGCAGTGTTGATTCAGATGGCTACACCTTC. It encodes CASSVDSDGYTF.

The V gene is TRBV7-6, the J gene TRBJ2-1; D is perhaps TRBD2 (6 bases). Germline CDR1 SGHVS, CDR2 FNYEAQ. Trimming took off 5 bases at V and 10 bases at J, with 15 bases between the two ends. The CDR3 loop spans 13 amino acids. This chain's CDR3 is CASSSTPGLEQFF. DNA of the CDR3: TGTGCCAGCAGCAGTACACCGGGACTGGAGCAGTTCTTC.

The V gene is TRBV6-6, the J gene TRBJ2-7; 10 positions agree with TRBD1. V lost 7 bases to trimming and J lost 4 bases; unmatched junction nucleotides: 7. Germline lookup yields CDR1 MNHNY and CDR2 SVGAGI (reference sequence). The CDR3 sequence is 14 residues long. CDR3 sequence: CASTRDRGVYEQYF. CDR3 in DNA: TGTGCCAGCACCAGGGACAGGGGTGTTTACGAGCAGTACTTC.

The chain has TRBV2 and TRBJ1-4, with D possibly being TRBD1 (5 bases). V shed 10 bases and J shed 7 bases, with 16 bases lying between them. Looked up from germline, CDR1 is SNHLY and CDR2 is FYNNEI. The CDR3 covers 13 residues. This chain's CDR3 is CAIRAGLGEKLFF. DNA for the CDR3: TGTGCCATCAGGGCAGGGCTAGGTGAAAAACTGTTTTTT.

The V call is TRBV7-9, the J call TRBJ1-2; D is unclear. Germline lookup yields CDR1 SEHNR and CDR2 FQNEAQ (reference sequence). Deletions cut 1 base from V and 5 bases from J, with 5 bases between. The CDR3 runs to 12 residues. The CDR3 bases are TGTGCCAGCAGCTTAGGGGAGTATGGCTACACCTTC. Translated, it gives CASSLGEYGYTF.

The V and J genes are TRBV19 and TRBJ1-6, with D unresolved. Per the germline V gene, CDR1 is LNHDA and CDR2 is SQIVND (reference sequence). This CDR3 comprises 14 residues. The ends were cut back, 7 bases at V and 0 bases at J, with 7 bases in the middle. The CDR3 loop reads CASNPGSYNSPLHF. The CDR3 coding sequence is TGTGCCAGTAACCCGGGCTCCTATAATTCACCCCTCCACTTT.

This clone was seen once. The V gene is TRBV4-2, the J gene TRBJ1-6; no clear D gene. This CDR3 has 13 residues. Germline V CDR1 and CDR2: LGHNA, YNFKEQ. The ends were cut back, 1 base at V and 7 bases at J, with 5 bases in the middle. The CDR3 bases are TGTGCCAGCAGCCAAGTTCTAAATTCACCCCTCCACTTT. It encodes CASSQVLNSPLHF.

The genes are TRBV10-3 and TRBJ2-2, with TRBD2 identical over 7 bases. Germline lookup yields CDR1 ENHRY and CDR2 SYGVKD. CDR3 length: 14 residues. The V gene end was trimmed by 10 bases and the J gene end by 6 bases; junction bases not matched to a gene: 11. The CDR3 DNA reads TGTGCCACGGGAGCAAGGGAGGGCGCCGGGGAGCTGTTTTTT. Its protein is CATGAREGAGELFF.

The chain has TRBV7-3 and TRBJ2-1, with D perhaps TRBD2 (5 bases). There are 14 residues in the CDR3. Germline V CDR1 and CDR2: SGHTA, FQGTGA. V lost 1 base and J lost 5, with 9 bases in between. The CDR3 spells CASSLSRGNNEQFF. The DNA for the CDR3 is TGTGCCAGCAGCTTAAGCCGGGGAAACAATGAGCAGTTCTTC.

CDR3: CASSPSLRGEAFF. For the CDR3, the DNA is TGTGCCAGCAGCCCCTCCCTCCGGGGTGAAGCTTTCTTT. V is TRBV11-2 and J is TRBJ1-1; D uncertain. Deletions cut 5 bases from V and 7 bases from J, with 14 bases between. The germline gives CDR1 SGHAT, CDR2 FQNNGV. The CDR3 totals 13 residues.

The V call is TRBV4-2, the J call TRBJ2-7; D is possibly TRBD1 (6 bases). Trimming left V 0 bases short and J 3 bases short, with 15 bases between. Germline CDR1 reads LGHNA; CDR2 reads YNFKEQ. This CDR3 is 16 amino acids long. CDR3 sequence (DNA): TGTGCCAGCAGCCAAGAGAGCCAGGGGAACCTCTACGAGCAGTACTTC. Translated, it gives CASSQESQGNLYEQYF.

The rearrangement uses TRBV11-2 and TRBJ2-5, with a tentative D call TRBD1 (5 bases). Trimming took off 5 bases at V and 4 bases at J, with 11 bases between the two ends. This CDR3 has 13 amino acids. In germline, CDR1 is SGHAT, CDR2 FQNNGV. CDR3 sequence: CASSQGGSETQYF. CDR3 DNA sequence: TGTGCCAGCAGCCAGGGTGGGTCAGAGACCCAGTACTTC.

The chain joins TRBV2 to TRBJ2-7, with no clear D. The V and J ends lost 3 bases and 0 bases respectively, with 6 bases between them. Per germline, CDR1 SNHLY and CDR2 FYNNEI. The CDR3 runs to 13 residues. The CDR3 sequence is CASSDWHSYEQYF. For the CDR3, the DNA is TGTGCCAGCAGTGATTGGCACTCCTACGAGCAGTACTTC.

The rearrangement links TRBV24-1 to TRBJ2-1; 9 bases line up with TRBD2. V lost 4 bases and J lost 6; bases outside the gene matches: 9. This CDR3 is built from 16 residues. Germline V CDR1 and CDR2: KGHDR, SFDVKD. The chain's CDR3 is CATSEYSGSGPNEQFF. The CDR3 DNA sequence: TGTGCCACCAGTGAATATAGCGGGAGCGGACCCAATGAGCAGTTCTTC.

The V and J genes are TRBV3-1 (or the pseudogene TRBV3-2) and TRBJ1-3; D possibly corresponds to TRBD1 (5 bases). In germline, CDR1 is LGHDT, CDR2 YNNKEL (reference sequence). CDR3 length: 15 residues. Trimming removed 0 bases from V and 9 bases from J, with 15 bases in between. The CDR3: CASSQDALSRGTIYF. CDR3 nucleotide sequence: TGTGCCAGCAGCCAAGATGCTCTCTCAAGGGGCACCATATATTTT.

The chain is built from TRBV12-3 or TRBV12-4 and TRBJ2-4; D call uncertain. This CDR3 spans 12 amino acids. The V end lost 3 bases, the J end lost 7 bases, and 7 bases lay between the germline ends. This CDR3 is CASSFDRNIQYF. The CDR3 coding sequence is TGTGCCAGCAGTTTTGATCGGAACATTCAGTACTTC.

The chain employs TRBV30 and TRBJ2-3, with D tentatively TRBD2 (7 bases). Trimming took 4 bases from V and 1 from J, leaving 21 bases between them. Germline lookup yields CDR1 GTSNPN and CDR2 SVGIG (reference sequence). CDR3 size: 17 residues. The CDR3 is CAWTGRGAGRGTDTQYF. The DNA for the CDR3 is TGTGCCTGGACTGGACGGGGGGCGGGGCGAGGCACAGATACGCAGTATTTT.